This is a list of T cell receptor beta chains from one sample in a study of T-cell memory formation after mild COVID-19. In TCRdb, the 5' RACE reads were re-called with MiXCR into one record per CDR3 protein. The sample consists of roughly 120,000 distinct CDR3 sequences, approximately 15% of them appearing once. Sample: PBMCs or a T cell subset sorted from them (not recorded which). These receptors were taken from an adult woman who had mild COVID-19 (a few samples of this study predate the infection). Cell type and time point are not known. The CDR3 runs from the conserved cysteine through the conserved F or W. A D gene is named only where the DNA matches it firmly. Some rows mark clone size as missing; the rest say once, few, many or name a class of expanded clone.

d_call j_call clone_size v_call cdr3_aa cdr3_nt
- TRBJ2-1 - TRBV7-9 CASSLEGIVEQFF TGTGCCAGCAGCTTAGAGGGGATTGTTGAGCAGTTCTTC
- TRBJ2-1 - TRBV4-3 CASSQDWPVGRYNEQFF TGCGCCAGCAGCCAAGATTGGCCCGTGGGCCGTTACAATGAGCAGTTCTTC
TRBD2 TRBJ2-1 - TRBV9 CASSVEGLAGNEQFF TGTGCCAGCAGCGTAGAAGGACTAGCGGGAAATGAGCAGTTCTTC
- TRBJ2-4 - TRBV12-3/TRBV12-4 CASSSPSPGDQYF TGTGCCAGCAGTTCGCCCTCCCCAGGAGATCAGTACTTC
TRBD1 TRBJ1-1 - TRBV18 CASSPLTGGFGTFF TGTGCCAGCTCACCACTGACAGGGGGCTTCGGGACTTTCTTT
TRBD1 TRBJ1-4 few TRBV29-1 CSVGDRGVREKLFF TGCAGCGTGGGGGACAGGGGGGTACGAGAAAAACTGTTTTTT
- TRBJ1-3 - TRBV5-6 CASSLKGGLGNTIYF TGTGCCAGCAGCTTGAAGGGGGGCCTGGGAAACACCATATATTTT
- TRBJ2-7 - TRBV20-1 CSAPSAVSSYEQYF TGCAGTGCCCCGTCAGCGGTGTCCTCCTACGAGCAGTACTTC
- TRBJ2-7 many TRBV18 CASSPPGVQSYEQYF TGTGCCAGCTCACCGCCGGGAGTTCAATCCTACGAGCAGTACTTC
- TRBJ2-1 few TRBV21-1 CASSKRAGFRSNEQFF TGTGCCAGCAGCAAACGGGCGGGTTTCCGTAGCAATGAGCAGTTCTTC
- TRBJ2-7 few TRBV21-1 CASSKGKGQGVSGQYF TGTGCCAGCAGCAAAGGGAAAGGACAGGGGGTCTCGGGGCAGTACTTC
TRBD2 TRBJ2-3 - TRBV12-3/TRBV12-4 CASSFPSGFTDTQYF TGTGCCAGCAGTTTTCCTAGCGGGTTCACAGATACGCAGTATTTT
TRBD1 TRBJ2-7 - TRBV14 CASSLSGGRSYEQYF TGTGCCAGCAGCCTTTCAGGGGGCCGCTCCTACGAGCAGTACTTC
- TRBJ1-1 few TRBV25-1 CASSDRQVFTEAFF TGTGCCAGCAGTGATCGACAGGTTTTCACTGAAGCTTTCTTT
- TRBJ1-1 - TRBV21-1 CASSSQTGGGTEAFF TGTGCCAGCAGCTCTCAAACAGGGGGAGGGACTGAAGCTTTCTTT
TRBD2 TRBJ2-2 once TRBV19 CASSILSSGSTGELFF TGTGCCAGTAGTATACTTTCTAGCGGGAGCACCGGGGAGCTGTTTTTT
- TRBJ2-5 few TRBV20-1 CSANSYLAAETQYF TGCAGTGCTAACTCCTACTTAGCAGCAGAGACCCAGTACTTC
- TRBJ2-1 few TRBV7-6 CASSLNGRAREQFF TGTGCCAGCAGCTTAAACGGCAGGGCCAGGGAGCAGTTCTTC
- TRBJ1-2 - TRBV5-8 CASSSVGYTF TGTGCCAGCAGCTCGGTGGGCTACACCTTC
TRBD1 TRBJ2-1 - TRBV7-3 CASSLTGIDEQFF TGTGCCAGCAGCCTGACAGGGATCGATGAGCAGTTCTTC
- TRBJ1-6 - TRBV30 CAWTRPGEGGSPLHF TGTGCCTGGACCCGGCCGGGGGAGGGAGGGTCACCCCTCCACTTT
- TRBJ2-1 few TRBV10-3 CAIRKEAGRHNEQFF TGTGCCATCAGGAAGGAGGCAGGGCGGCACAATGAGCAGTTCTTC
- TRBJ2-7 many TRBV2 CASSERKHYEQYF TGTGCCAGCAGTGAACGCAAACACTACGAGCAGTACTTC
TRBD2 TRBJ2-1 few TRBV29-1 CSVTPRTSGRYNEQFF TGCAGCGTGACCCCCCGGACTAGCGGGAGGTACAATGAGCAGTTCTTC
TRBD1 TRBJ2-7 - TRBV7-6 CASSLGLGGVSYEQYF TGTGCCAGCAGCTTAGGATTAGGGGGCGTCTCCTACGAGCAGTACTTC
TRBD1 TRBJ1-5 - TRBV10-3 CAISETGGAGNQPQHF TGTGCCATCAGTGAGACAGGGGGCGCGGGCAATCAGCCCCAGCATTTT
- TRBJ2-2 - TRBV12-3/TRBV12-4 CASSLAIGTVNTGELFF TGTGCCAGCAGTTTAGCCATCGGGACGGTGAACACCGGGGAGCTGTTTTTT
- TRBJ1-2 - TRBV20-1 CSAAGYTF TGCAGTGCGGCTGGCTACACCTTC
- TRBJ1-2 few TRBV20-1 CSAGTLGHYGYTF TGCAGCGCCGGGACACTGGGCCACTATGGCTACACCTTC
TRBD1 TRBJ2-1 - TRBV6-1 CASHRDRVYNEQFF TGTGCCAGCCATCGGGACAGGGTTTACAATGAGCAGTTCTTC
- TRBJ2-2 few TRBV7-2 CASSPLTGSGELFF TGTGCCAGCAGCCCTTTGACAGGTTCCGGGGAGCTGTTTTTT
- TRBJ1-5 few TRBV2 CASSESGRGNQPQHF TGTGCCAGCAGTGAAAGTGGACGGGGCAATCAGCCCCAGCATTTT
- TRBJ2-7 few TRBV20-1 CSARDLLMTYEQYF TGCAGTGCTAGAGATTTGCTGATGACCTACGAGCAGTACTTC
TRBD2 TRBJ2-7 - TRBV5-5 CASSLGRETSYEQYF TGTGCCAGCAGCTTGGGGCGGGAGACTTCCTACGAGCAGTACTTC
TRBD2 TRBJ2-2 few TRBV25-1 CASSEFTLADVTGELFF TGTGCCAGCAGTGAATTCACCCTAGCGGACGTCACCGGGGAGCTGTTTTTT
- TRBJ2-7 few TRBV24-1 CATSDGDTGASYEQYF TGTGCCACCAGTGATGGAGATACTGGGGCCTCTTACGAGCAGTACTTC
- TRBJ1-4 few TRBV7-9 CASSLRSQGHEKLFF TGTGCCAGCAGCTTACGGTCCCAGGGTCATGAAAAACTGTTTTTT
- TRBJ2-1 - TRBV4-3 CASSQETRWEQFF TGCGCCAGCAGCCAAGAGACCAGGTGGGAGCAGTTCTTC
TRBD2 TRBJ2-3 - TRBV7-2 CASSFPTSGRGWAQYF TGTGCCAGCAGCTTTCCGACTAGCGGGAGAGGATGGGCGCAGTATTTT
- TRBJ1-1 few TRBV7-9 CASSGLPNTEAFF TGTGCCAGCAGCGGACTGCCGAACACTGAAGCTTTCTTT
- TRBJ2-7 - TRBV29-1 CSVVFFWRRDEQYF TGCAGCGTCGTTTTTTTTTGGAGGCGCGACGAGCAGTACTTC
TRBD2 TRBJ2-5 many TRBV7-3 CASSSTSGPRETQYF TGTGCCAGCAGCTCCACTAGCGGACCGCGGGAGACCCAGTACTTC
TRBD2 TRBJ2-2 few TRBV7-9 CATAQGASGRIWELFF TGTGCCACCGCTCAGGGTGCCAGCGGGAGGATCTGGGAGCTGTTTTTT
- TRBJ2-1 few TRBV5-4 CASSLGGGRRSSSYNEQFF TGTGCCAGCAGCTTGGGTGGGGGCAGGCGAAGCAGCTCCTACAATGAGCAGTTCTTC